The rows below give T cell receptor beta chains drawn from one sample of a study of PD-L1 blockade in urothelial cancer. TCRdb's table, derived via immunoSEQ multiplex PCR, lists solely in-frame clones and lacks some. Of under 90,000 clones in the sample, more than 90% are singletons; the top ten hold more than 8%. The sample consisted of PBMCs, taken around atezolizumab (anti-PD-L1) treatment. These receptors came from a man aged 55-75 years with urothelial cancer. Both conserved end residues are part of each CDR3. A D gene is named only where the DNA matches it firmly. Only some rows state a clone size, as once, few, many or a class for expanded clones.

size: .; V: TRBV25-1; J: TRBJ2-2; D: .; CDR3: CASSLNLNTGELFF; DNA: TGTGCCAGCAGTCTTAATCTTAACACCGGGGAGCTGTTTTTT
size: .; V: TRBV18; J: TRBJ1-4; D: .; CDR3: CASSPQPGVPATNEKLFF; DNA: TGTGCCAGCTCACCACAACCGGGTGTCCCTGCAACTAATGAAAAACTGTTTTTT
size: .; V: TRBV20-1; J: TRBJ1-1; D: .; CDR3: CLPSGSSAFF; DNA: TGCCTACCCTCCGGGTCCTCAGCTTTCTTT
size: .; V: TRBV21-1; J: TRBJ2-5; D: .; CDR3: CASSLLTSEETQYF; DNA: TGTGCCAGCAGCCTACTAACCTCCGAGGAGACCCAGTACTTC
size: .; V: TRBV7-2; J: TRBJ2-1; D: TRBD2; CDR3: CASSSTGTSGVPEQFF; DNA: TGTGCCAGCAGCTCAACCGGGACTAGCGGCGTGCCTGAGCAGTTCTTC
size: .; V: TRBV4-1; J: TRBJ2-5; D: TRBD2; CDR3: CASSQGSGRAQETQYF; DNA: TGCGCCAGCAGCCAAGGAAGCGGGAGGGCCCAAGAGACCCAGTACTTC
size: .; V: TRBV29-1; J: TRBJ1-2; D: .; CDR3: CSSHNGGSYGYTF; DNA: TGCAGCTCCCATAATGGGGGCTCCTATGGCTACACCTTC
size: .; V: TRBV27; J: TRBJ1-4; D: .; CDR3: CASRRVATNEKLFF; DNA: TGTGCCAGCAGGAGAGTCGCAACTAATGAAAAACTGTTTTTT
size: .; V: TRBV5-6; J: TRBJ2-2; D: TRBD2; CDR3: CASSGLANTGELFF; DNA: TGTGCCAGCAGCGGACTAGCAAACACCGGGGAGCTGTTTTTT
size: .; V: TRBV5-1; J: TRBJ2-1; D: TRBD2; CDR3: CASSLSGGRTSSYNEQFF; DNA: TGCGCCAGCAGCCTTAGCGGGGGGCGAACTTCGTCCTACAATGAGCAGTTCTTC
size: .; V: TRBV6-4; J: TRBJ2-3; D: TRBD2; CDR3: CASSPGTSGEDTQYF; DNA: TGTGCCAGCAGCCCTGGGACTAGCGGGGAGGATACGCAGTATTTT
size: .; V: TRBV28; J: TRBJ2-7; D: .; CDR3: CASSLSRYEQYF; DNA: TGTGCCAGCAGTTTATCCCGCTACGAGCAGTACTTC
size: .; V: TRBV7-9; J: TRBJ2-2; D: .; CDR3: CASSKNTGELFF; DNA: TGTGCCAGCAGTAAGAACACCGGGGAGCTGTTTTTT
size: .; V: TRBV7-9; J: TRBJ2-1; D: TRBD2; CDR3: CASSSPLREGAYNEQFF; DNA: TGTGCCAGCAGCTCACCCCTGCGGGAGGGGGCCTACAATGAGCAGTTCTTC
size: few; V: TRBV2; J: TRBJ2-7; D: TRBD2; CDR3: CASRGEGEQYF; DNA: TGTGCCAGCAGAGGGGAGGGTGAGCAGTACTTC
size: .; V: TRBV7-2; J: TRBJ1-2; D: TRBD1; CDR3: CASSITGGYGYTF; DNA: TGTGCCAGCAGCATTACAGGGGGCTATGGCTACACCTTC
size: .; V: TRBV7-2; J: TRBJ2-3; D: .; CDR3: CASSLGGDTDTQYF; DNA: TGTGCCAGCAGCTTAGGTGGAGACACAGATACGCAGTATTTT
size: .; V: TRBV4-3; J: TRBJ2-7; D: TRBD2; CDR3: CASSQDLRSSGNSYEQYF; DNA: TGCGCCAGCAGCCAAGACTTAAGGAGTAGCGGGAACTCCTACGAGCAGTACTTC
size: many; V: TRBV6-6; J: TRBJ1-4; D: .; CDR3: CASGQINEKLFF; DNA: TGTGCCAGCGGACAGATTAATGAAAAACTGTTTTTT
size: .; V: TRBV6-5; J: TRBJ2-7; D: .; CDR3: CASSSTQGWYEQYF; DNA: TGTGCCAGCAGTTCCACACAGGGATGGTACGAGCAGTACTTC
size: .; V: TRBV6-6; J: TRBJ1-2; D: .; CDR3: CASSTSGYGYTF; DNA: TGTGCCAGCAGTACGTCAGGGTATGGCTACACCTTC
size: .; V: TRBV7-2; J: TRBJ2-5; D: .; CDR3: CASAMGQLQETQYF; DNA: TGTGCCAGCGCCATGGGGCAGCTACAAGAGACCCAGTACTTC
size: .; V: TRBV4-3; J: TRBJ1-6; D: .; CDR3: CASSQDARNSPLHF; DNA: TGCGCCAGCAGCCAAGACGCTAGAAATTCACCCCTCCACTTT